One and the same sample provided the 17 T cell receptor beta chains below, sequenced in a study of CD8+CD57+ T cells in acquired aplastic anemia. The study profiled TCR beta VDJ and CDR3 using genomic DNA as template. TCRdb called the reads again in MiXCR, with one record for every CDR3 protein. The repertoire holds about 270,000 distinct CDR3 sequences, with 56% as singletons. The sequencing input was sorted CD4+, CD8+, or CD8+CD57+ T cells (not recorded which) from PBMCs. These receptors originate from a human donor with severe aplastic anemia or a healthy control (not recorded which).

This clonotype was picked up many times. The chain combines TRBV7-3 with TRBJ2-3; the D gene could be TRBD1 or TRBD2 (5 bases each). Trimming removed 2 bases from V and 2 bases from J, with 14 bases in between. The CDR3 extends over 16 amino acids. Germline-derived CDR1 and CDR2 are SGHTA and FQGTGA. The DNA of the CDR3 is TGTGCCAGCAGCTTATATGTGGGGGTAACCACAGATACGCAGTATTTT. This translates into CASSLYVGVTTDTQYF.

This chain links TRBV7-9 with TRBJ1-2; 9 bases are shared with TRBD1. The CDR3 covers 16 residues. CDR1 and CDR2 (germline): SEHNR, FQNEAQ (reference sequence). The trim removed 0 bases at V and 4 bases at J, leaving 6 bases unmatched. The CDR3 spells CASSLASDRGSYGYTF. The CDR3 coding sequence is TGTGCCAGCAGCTTAGCTTCGGACAGGGGCTCCTATGGCTACACCTTC.

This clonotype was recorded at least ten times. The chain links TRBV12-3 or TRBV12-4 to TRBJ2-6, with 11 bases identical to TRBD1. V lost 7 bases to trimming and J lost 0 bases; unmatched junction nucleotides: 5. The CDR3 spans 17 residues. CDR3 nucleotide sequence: TGTGCCAGCACCCGGACAGGGGGCGGCTCTGGGGCCAACGTCCTGACTTTC. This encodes CASTRTGGGSGANVLTF.

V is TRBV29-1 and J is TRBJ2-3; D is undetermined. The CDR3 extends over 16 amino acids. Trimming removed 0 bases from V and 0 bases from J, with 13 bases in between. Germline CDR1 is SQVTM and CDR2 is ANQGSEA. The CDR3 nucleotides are TGCAGCGTTGAAGAGAAGTACAAGGCTAGCACAGATACGCAGTATTTT. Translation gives CSVEEKYKASTDTQYF.

CDR3 sequence: CATSRAGTGVNTEAFF. Written as DNA, the CDR3 is TGTGCCACCAGCAGAGCCGGGACAGGGGTAAACACTGAAGCTTTCTTT. The rearrangement uses TRBV15 and TRBJ1-1, with 10 bases aligning to TRBD1. Germline V gene data show CDR1 as LNHNV and CDR2 as YYDKDF (reference sequence). The CDR3 runs 16 residues. J lost 2 bases, V lost 1 base, and 4 bases had no gene match.

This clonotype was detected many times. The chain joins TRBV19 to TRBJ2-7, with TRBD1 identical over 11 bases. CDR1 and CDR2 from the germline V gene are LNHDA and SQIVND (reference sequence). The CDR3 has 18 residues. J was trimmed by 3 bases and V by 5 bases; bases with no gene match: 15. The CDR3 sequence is CASSLRPGTGGKHYEQYF. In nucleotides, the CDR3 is TGTGCCAGTAGTCTACGTCCCGGGACAGGGGGGAAGCACTACGAGCAGTACTTC.

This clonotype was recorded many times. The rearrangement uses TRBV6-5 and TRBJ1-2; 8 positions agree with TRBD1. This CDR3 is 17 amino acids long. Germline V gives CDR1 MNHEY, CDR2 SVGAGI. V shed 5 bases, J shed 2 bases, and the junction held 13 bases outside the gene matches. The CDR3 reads CASSIRPRTGQNYGYTF. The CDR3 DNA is TGTGCCAGCAGTATCCGGCCTAGGACAGGGCAAAACTATGGCTACACCTTC.

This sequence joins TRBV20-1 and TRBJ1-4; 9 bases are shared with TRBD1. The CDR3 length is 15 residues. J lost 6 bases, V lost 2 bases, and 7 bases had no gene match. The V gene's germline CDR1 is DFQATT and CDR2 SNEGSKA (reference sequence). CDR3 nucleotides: TGCAGTGCTAGAACCCTGGGACAGGGTGATGAAAAACTGTTTTTT. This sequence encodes CSARTLGQGDEKLFF.

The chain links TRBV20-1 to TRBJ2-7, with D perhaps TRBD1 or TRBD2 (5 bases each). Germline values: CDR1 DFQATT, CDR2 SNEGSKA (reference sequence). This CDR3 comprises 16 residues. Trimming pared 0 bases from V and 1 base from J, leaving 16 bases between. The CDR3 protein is CSARDIKRGRSYEQYF. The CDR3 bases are TGCAGTGCTAGAGATATCAAGAGGGGACGATCCTACGAGCAGTACTTC.

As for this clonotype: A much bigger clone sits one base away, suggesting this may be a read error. CDR3 sequence reads: CASSHSTPGSGNTIYF. For the CDR3, the DNA is TGTGCCAGCAGTCACTCAACACCGGGATCTGGAAACACCATATATTTT. This chain links TRBV2 with TRBJ1-3; D is undetermined. Germline V lookup: CDR1 SNHLY, CDR2 FYNNEI. V lost 5 bases, J lost 1 base, and 15 bases lay in between. This CDR3 is built from 16 residues.

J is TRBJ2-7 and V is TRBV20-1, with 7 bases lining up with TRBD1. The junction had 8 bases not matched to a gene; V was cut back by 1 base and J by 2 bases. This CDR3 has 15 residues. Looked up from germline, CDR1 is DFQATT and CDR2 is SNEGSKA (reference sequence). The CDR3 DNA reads TGCAGTGCTAGAGTACAGGGGCGAACCGCCTACGAGCAGTACTTC. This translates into CSARVQGRTAYEQYF.

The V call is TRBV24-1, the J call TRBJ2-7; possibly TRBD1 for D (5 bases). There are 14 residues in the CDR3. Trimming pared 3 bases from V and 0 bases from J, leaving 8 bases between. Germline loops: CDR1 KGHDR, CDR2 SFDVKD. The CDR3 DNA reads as TGTGCCACCAGTGATCAGGGATTCTCCTACGAGCAGTACTTC. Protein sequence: CATSDQGFSYEQYF.

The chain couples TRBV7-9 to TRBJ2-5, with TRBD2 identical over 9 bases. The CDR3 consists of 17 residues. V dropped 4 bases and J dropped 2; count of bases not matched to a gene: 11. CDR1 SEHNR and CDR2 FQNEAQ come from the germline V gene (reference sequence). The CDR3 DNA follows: TGTGCCAGCAGCTGCCGATTAACAAGCGGGGGGCAAGAGACCCAGTACTTC. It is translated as CASSCRLTSGGQETQYF.

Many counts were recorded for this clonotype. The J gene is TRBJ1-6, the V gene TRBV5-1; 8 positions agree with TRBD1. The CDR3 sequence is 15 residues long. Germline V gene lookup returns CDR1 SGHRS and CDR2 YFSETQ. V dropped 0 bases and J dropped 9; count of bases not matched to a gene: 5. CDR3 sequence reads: CASSLEGQGRSPLHF. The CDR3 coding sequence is TGCGCCAGCAGCTTGGAAGGACAGGGTCGTTCACCCCTCCACTTT.

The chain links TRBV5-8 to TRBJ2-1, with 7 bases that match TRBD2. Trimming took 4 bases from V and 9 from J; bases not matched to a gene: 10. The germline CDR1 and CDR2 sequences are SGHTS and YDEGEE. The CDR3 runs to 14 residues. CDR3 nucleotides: TGTGCCAGCAGCCGGGACTACCTGGGAGGTGAGCAGTTCTTC. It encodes CASSRDYLGGEQFF.

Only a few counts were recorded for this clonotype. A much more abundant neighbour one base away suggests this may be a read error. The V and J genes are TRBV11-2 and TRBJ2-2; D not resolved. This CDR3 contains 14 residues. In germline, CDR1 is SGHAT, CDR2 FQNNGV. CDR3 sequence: CAGSLGQVSGELFF. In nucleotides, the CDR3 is TGTGCCGGCAGCTTAGGGCAGGTCTCGGGGGAGCTGTTTTTT. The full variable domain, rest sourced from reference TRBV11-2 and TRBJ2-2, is EAGVAQSPRYKIIEKRQSVAFWCNPISGHATLYWYQQILGQGPKLLIQFQNNGVVDDSQLPKDRFSAERLKGVDSTLKIQPAKLEDSAVYLCAGSLGQVSGELFFGEGSRLTVL.

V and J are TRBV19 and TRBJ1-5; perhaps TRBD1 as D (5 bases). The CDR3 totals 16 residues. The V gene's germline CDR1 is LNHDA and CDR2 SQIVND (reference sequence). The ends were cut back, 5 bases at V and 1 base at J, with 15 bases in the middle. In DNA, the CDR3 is TGTGCCAGTAGTTTCGGGGGAATAAAGAGCAATCAGCCCCAGCATTTT. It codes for CASSFGGIKSNQPQHF.